This is a list of T cell receptor beta chains from one sample in a study of molecular identifiers for immune sequencing clone quantification. Each CDR3 protein is one row after TCRdb ran MiXCR on the PCR reads. Found here are about 640,000 distinct CDR3 sequences, just under 20% of them singletons; the top ten hold roughly 0.85%. The sample comprised naive CD8+ T cells from blood, with Jurkat cell RNA spiked in. These receptors all come from a human donor in good health. Some libraries in this study had Jurkat cell RNA spiked in. Each CDR3 is given with its conserved first and last residue. A D gene is named only where the DNA matches it firmly. Only part of the rows carry a size: once, few, many, or a class if the clone is expanded.

V gene	D gene	clone size	J gene	CDR3 DNA	CDR3 protein
TRBV2	-	many	TRBJ1-5	TGTGCCAGCAGTGAAAAAATGGGAGGCAATCAGCCCCAGCATTTT	CASSEKMGGNQPQHF
TRBV7-2	-	many	TRBJ2-7	TGTGCCAGCAGCGCTTACCGACAGGACTCCTACGAGCAGTACTTC	CASSAYRQDSYEQYF
TRBV7-9	TRBD2	many	TRBJ2-5	TGTGCCAGCAGCCTCGCAGCGGGGGGCCGAGAGACCCAGTACTTC	CASSLAAGGRETQYF
TRBV5-4	-	many	TRBJ2-4	TGTGCCAGCAGCTTGGAAGCCGAAAACATTCAGTACTTC	CASSLEAENIQYF
TRBV4-3	-	many	TRBJ1-1	TGCGCCAGCAGCCAAGATCGAAGGAACACTGAAGCTTTCTTT	CASSQDRRNTEAFF
TRBV13	-	-	TRBJ2-3	TGTGCCAGCAGCTTTACTACAGCTACTAGCACAGATACGCAGTATTTT	CASSFTTATSTDTQYF
TRBV7-9	-	many	TRBJ2-2	TGTGCCAGCAGCTTCGCCGGGGAGGCCGGGGAGCTGTTTTTT	CASSFAGEAGELFF
TRBV7-9	-	many	TRBJ2-5	TGTGCCAGCAGCTTCAGAGGGTCGGTAGAGACCCAGTACTTC	CASSFRGSVETQYF
TRBV12-3/TRBV12-4	TRBD1	few	TRBJ2-7	TGTGCCAGCAGTTCGACCTACAGGGGCGAGCAGTACTTC	CASSSTYRGEQYF
TRBV20-1	TRBD1	-	TRBJ2-7	TGCAGTGCTAGAGATGTTGGACAGGGGCGCTACGAGCAGTACTTC	CSARDVGQGRYEQYF
TRBV4-2	TRBD2	-	TRBJ2-1	TGTGCCAGCAGCCGAGATCTGAATCCAACTAGCGGGAGAGAGGAAATCTTC	CASSRDLNPTSGREEIF
TRBV12-3/TRBV12-4	-	-	TRBJ1-2	TGTGCCAGCAGTTTCGTCAGCGCTAACTATGGCTACACCTTC	CASSFVSANYGYTF
TRBV7-9	-	few	TRBJ2-7	TGTGCCAGCAGCAAAGACTCAGGCTACGAGCAGTACTTC	CASSKDSGYEQYF
TRBV5-4	-	many	TRBJ2-7	TGTGCCAGCAGCTTCCTCAGGGGAGGCGAGCAGTACTTC	CASSFLRGGEQYF
TRBV5-6	TRBD2	many	TRBJ2-3	TGTGCCAGCAGTGGGCTAGCGGGAGAGAATTTCTCAGATACGCAGTATTTT	CASSGLAGENFSDTQYF
TRBV18	-	many	TRBJ1-1	TGTGCCAGCTCACCACCGGTGTTCACGGCTGAAGCTTTCTTT	CASSPPVFTAEAFF
TRBV6-2/TRBV6-3	-	-	TRBJ2-7	TGTGCCAGCAGTTACTATGGGGGGACATCCTACGAGCAGTACTTC	CASSYYGGTSYEQYF
TRBV6-2/TRBV6-3	-	many	TRBJ2-7	TGTGCCAGCAGTTACTCGGATGGCGAGCAGTACTTC	CASSYSDGEQYF
TRBV29-1	-	many	TRBJ1-1	TGCAGCGTTGAACCGGAGCCGCGGAACACTGAAGCTTTCTTT	CSVEPEPRNTEAFF
TRBV27	TRBD2	few	TRBJ2-7	TGTGCCAGCAGTTTGACTAGCGGGGGGACGCGGGAGCAGTACTTC	CASSLTSGGTREQYF
TRBV3-1	-	few	TRBJ2-7	TGTGCCAGCAGCCAAGGGGTGGGGCCGGGGGAGCAGTACTTC	CASSQGVGPGEQYF
TRBV11-2	TRBD2	-	TRBJ2-1	TGTGCCAGCAGGCAACTAGCGGGAGTGGGCGATGAGCAGTTCTTC	CASRQLAGVGDEQFF
TRBV4-3	-	-	TRBJ1-6	TGCGCCAGCAGCCAAGAAGGGGGGGATTCACCCCTCCACTTT	CASSQEGGDSPLHF
TRBV27	-	many	TRBJ2-1	TGTGCCAGCAGTACCGGGTCCTACAATGAGCAGTTCTTC	CASSTGSYNEQFF
TRBV5-6	TRBD1	many	TRBJ2-3	TGTGCCAGCAGCTTCGGACAGGGCCGAGATACGCAGTATTTT	CASSFGQGRDTQYF
TRBV20-1	-	many	TRBJ2-3	TGCAGCGTTATTACAGATACGCAGTATTTT	CSVITDTQYF